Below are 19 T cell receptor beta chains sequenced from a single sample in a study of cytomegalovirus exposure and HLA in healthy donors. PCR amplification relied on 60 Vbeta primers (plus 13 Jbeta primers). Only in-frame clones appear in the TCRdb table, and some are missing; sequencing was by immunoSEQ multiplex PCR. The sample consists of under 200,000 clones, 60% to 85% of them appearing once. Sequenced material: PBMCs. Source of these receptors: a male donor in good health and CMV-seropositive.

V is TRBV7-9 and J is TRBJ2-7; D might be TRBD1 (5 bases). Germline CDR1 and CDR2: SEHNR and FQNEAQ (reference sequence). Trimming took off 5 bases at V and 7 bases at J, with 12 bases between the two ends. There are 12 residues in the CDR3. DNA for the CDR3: TGTGCCAGCAGCGCCGGTGGGGCAGAGCAGTACTTC. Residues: CASSAGGAEQYF.

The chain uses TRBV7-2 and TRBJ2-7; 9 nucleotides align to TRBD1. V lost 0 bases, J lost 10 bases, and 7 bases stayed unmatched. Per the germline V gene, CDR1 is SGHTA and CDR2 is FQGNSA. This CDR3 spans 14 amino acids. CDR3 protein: CASSLAGDRVYQYF. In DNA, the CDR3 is TGTGCCAGCAGCTTAGCGGGGGACAGGGTTTATCAGTACTTC.

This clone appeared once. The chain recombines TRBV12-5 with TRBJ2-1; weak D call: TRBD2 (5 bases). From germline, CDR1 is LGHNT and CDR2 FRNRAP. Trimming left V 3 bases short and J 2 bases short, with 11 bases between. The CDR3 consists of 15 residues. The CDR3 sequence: CASGFRSGPYNEQFF. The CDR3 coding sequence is TGTGCTAGTGGTTTCCGAAGCGGACCCTACAATGAGCAGTTCTTC.

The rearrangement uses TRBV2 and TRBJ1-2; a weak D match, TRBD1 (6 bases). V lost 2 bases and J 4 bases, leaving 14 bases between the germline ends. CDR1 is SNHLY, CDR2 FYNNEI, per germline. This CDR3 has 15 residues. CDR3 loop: CASSELAAGAYGYTF. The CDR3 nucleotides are TGTGCCAGCAGTGAACTCGCGGCAGGGGCCTATGGCTACACCTTC. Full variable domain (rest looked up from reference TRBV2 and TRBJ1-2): EPEVTQTPSHQVTQMGQEVILRCVPISNHLYFYWYRQILGQKVEFLVSFYNNEISEKSEIFDDQFSVERPDGSNFTLKIRSTKLEDSAMYFCASSELAAGAYGYTFGSGTRLTVV.

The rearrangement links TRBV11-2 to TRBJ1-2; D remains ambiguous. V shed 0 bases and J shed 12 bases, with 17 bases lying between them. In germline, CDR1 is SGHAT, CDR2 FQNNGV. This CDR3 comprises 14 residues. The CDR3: CASSLDRTSSYDTF. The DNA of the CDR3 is TGTGCCAGCAGCTTAGACAGGACTTCCTCATACGACACCTTC.

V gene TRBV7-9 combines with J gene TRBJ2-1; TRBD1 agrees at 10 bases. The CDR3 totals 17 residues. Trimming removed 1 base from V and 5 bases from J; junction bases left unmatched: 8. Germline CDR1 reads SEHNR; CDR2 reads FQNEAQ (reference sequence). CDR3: CASSLVGRDRGNNEQFF. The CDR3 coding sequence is TGTGCCAGCAGCTTAGTCGGTCGGGACAGGGGAAACAATGAGCAGTTCTTC.

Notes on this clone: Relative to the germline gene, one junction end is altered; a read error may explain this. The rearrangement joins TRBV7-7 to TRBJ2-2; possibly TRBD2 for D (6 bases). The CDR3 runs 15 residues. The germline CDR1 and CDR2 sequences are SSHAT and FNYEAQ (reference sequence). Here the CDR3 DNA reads TGTGCTAGCAGTCTCGACGGGGGAGACACCGGGGAGCTGTTTTTT. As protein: CASSLDGGDTGELFF.

The CDR3: CASTEAGLSSYNSPLHF. In DNA form, the CDR3 reads TGTGCCTCGACGGAGGCGGGGCTCAGCTCCTATAATTCACCCCTCCACTTT. The rearrangement links TRBV5-6 to TRBJ1-6; D possibly corresponds to TRBD1 (5 bases). Germline loops: CDR1 SGHDT, CDR2 YYEEEE. The V gene lost 10 bases and the J gene lost 0 bases, with 20 bases spanning the gap. The CDR3 has 17 amino acids.

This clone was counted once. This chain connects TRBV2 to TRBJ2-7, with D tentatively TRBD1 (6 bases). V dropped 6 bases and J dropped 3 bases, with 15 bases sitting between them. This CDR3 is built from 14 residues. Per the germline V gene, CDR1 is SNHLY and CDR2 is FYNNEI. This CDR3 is CASSPGDGGYEQYF. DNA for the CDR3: TGTGCCAGCAGCCCAGGGGACGGCGGCTACGAGCAGTACTTC.

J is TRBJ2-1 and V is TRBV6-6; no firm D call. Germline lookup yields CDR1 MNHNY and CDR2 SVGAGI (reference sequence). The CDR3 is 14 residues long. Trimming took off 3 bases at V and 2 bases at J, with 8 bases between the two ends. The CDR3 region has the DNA TGTGCCAGCAGTTATGGCGGAGCCTACAATGAGCAGTTCTTC. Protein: CASSYGGAYNEQFF.

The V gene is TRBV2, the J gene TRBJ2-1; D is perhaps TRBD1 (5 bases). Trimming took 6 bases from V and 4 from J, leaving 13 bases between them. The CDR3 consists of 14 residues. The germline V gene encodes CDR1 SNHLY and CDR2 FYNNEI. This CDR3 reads CASSSGSFYNEQFF. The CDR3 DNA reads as TGTGCCAGCAGCTCAGGGTCCTTTTACAATGAGCAGTTCTTC.

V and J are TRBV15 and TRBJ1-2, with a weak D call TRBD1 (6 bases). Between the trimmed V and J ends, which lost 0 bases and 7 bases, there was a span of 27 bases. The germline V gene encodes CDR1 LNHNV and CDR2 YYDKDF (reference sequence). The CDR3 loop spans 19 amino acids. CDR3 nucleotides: TGTGCCACCAGCAGAGATCATGTCTCAATGGGGCTCGGGGGGGCTGGCTACACCTTC. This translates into CATSRDHVSMGLGGAGYTF.

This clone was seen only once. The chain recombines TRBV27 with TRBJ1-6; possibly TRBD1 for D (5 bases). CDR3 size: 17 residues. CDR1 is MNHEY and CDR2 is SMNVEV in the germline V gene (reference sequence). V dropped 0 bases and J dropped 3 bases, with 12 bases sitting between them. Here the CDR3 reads CASSLSRGGVYNSPLHF. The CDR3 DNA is TGTGCCAGCAGTTTATCACGGGGGGGAGTCTATAATTCACCCCTCCACTTT.

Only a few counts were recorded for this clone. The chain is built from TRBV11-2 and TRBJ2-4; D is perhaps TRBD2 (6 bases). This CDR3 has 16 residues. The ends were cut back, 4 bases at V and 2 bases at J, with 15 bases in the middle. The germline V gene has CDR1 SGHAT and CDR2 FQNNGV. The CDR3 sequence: CASSSRGSGTKNIQYF. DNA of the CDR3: TGTGCCAGCAGCTCTCGGGGGTCAGGGACCAAAAACATTCAGTACTTC.

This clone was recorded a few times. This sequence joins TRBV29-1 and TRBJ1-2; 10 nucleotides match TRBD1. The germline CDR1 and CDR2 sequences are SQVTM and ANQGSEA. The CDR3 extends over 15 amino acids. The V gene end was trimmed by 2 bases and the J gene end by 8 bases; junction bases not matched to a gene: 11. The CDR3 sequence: CSVELFRQGAVGYTF. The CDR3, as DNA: TGCAGCGTTGAACTCTTTCGACAGGGGGCGGTGGGCTACACCTTC.

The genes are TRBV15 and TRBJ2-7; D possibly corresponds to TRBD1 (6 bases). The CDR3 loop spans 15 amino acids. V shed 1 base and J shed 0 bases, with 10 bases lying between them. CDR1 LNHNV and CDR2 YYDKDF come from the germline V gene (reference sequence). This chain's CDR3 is CATSRGAQGSYEQYF. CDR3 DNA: TGTGCCACCAGCAGAGGGGCACAGGGCTCCTACGAGCAGTACTTC.

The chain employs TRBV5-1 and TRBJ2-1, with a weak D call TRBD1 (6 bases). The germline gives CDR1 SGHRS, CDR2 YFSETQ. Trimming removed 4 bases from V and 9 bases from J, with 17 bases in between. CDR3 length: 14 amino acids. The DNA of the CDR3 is TGCGCCAGCAGCCTTACAGGGTTATTTAGTGAGCAGTTCTTC. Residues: CASSLTGLFSEQFF. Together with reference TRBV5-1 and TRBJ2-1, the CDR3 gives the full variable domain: KAGVTQTPRYLIKTRGQQVTLSCSPISGHRSVSWYQQTPGQGLQFLFEYFSETQRNKGNFPGRFSGRQFSNSRSEMNVSTLELGDSALYLCASSLTGLFSEQFFGPGTRLTVL.

Here the CDR3 DNA reads TGTGCCAGCAGTTCATCGGCACAGCAAGAGACCCAGTACTTC. Protein sequence: CASSSSAQQETQYF. The chain combines TRBV27 with TRBJ2-5, with D unresolved. V shed 4 bases and J shed 2 bases, with 11 bases lying between them. The V gene's germline CDR1 is MNHEY and CDR2 SMNVEV (reference sequence). CDR3 length: 14 amino acids.

The chain's CDR3 is CASSPARDILTLDTQYF. The CDR3 bases are TGTGCCAGCAGCCCGGCCCGGGACATTCTCACTCTGGATACGCAGTATTTT. This chain links TRBV7-2 with TRBJ2-3; possible D gene TRBD1, 6 bases. Germline V gene sequence: CDR1 SGHTA, CDR2 FQGNSA. Trimming took 5 bases from V and 6 from J, leaving 24 bases between them. This CDR3 is built from 17 residues.